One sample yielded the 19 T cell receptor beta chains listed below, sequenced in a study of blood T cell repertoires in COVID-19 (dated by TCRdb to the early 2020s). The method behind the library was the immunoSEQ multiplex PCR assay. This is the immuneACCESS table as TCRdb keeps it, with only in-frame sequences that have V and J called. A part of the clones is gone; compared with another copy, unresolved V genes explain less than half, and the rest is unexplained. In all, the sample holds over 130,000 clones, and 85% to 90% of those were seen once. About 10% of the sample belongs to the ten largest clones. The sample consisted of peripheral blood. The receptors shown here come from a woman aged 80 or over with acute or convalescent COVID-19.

This chain's CDR3 is CASSQIRGSTYEQYF. The CDR3, as DNA: TGCGCCAGCAGCCAAATCAGGGGGTCCACCTACGAGCAGTACTTC. The V call is TRBV4-3, the J call TRBJ2-7; 7 bases are a match to TRBD1. Germline trimming cut 2 bases from V and 2 bases from J; bases unmatched to any gene: 6. This CDR3 spans 15 amino acids. The germline gives CDR1 LGHNA, CDR2 YSLEER.

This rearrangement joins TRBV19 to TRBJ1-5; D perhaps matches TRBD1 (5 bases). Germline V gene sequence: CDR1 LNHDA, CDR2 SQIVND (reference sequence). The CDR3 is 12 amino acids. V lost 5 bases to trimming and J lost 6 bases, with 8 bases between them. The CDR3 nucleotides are TGTGCCAGTAGTTACAGGACTCAGCCCCAGCATTTT. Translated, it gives CASSYRTQPQHF. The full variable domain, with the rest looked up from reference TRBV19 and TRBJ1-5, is DGGITQSPKYLFRKEGQNVTLSCEQNLNHDAMYWYRQDPGQGLRLIYYSQIVNDFQKGDIAEGYSVSREKKESFPLTVTSAQKNPTAFYLCASSYRTQPQHFGDGTRLSIL.

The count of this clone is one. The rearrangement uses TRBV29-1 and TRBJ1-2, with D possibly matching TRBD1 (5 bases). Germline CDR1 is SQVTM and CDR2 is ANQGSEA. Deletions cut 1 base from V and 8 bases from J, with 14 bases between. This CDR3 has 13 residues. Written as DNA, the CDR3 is TGCAGCGTTGAAGGCAGGGAATCACGCGGCTACACCTTC. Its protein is CSVEGRESRGYTF.

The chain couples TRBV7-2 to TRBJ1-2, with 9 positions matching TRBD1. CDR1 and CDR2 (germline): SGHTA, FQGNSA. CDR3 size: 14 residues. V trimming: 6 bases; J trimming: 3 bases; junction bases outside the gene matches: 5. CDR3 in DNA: TGTGCCAGCAGACCGGACAGGGGAGACTATGGCTACACCTTC. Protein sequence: CASRPDRGDYGYTF.

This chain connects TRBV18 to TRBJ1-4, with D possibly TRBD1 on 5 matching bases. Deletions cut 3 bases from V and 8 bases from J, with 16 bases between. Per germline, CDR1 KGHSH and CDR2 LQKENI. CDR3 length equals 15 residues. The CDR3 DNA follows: TGTGCCAGCTCACCGGCAGGGTCGGGTTGGGAAAAACTGTTTTTT. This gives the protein CASSPAGSGWEKLFF.

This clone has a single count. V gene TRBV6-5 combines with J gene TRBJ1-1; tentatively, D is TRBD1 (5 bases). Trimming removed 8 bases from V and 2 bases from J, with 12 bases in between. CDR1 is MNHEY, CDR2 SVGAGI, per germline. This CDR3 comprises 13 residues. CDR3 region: CASWEGFNTEAFF. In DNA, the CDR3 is TGTGCCAGCTGGGAGGGGTTTAACACTGAAGCTTTCTTT.

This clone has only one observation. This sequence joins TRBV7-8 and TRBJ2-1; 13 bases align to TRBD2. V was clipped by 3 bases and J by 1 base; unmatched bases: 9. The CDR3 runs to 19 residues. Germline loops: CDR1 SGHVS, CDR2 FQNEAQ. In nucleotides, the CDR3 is TGTGCCAGCAGCTTTTCACTAGCGGGGGGGCCGAGGTCCTACAATGAGCAGTTCTTC. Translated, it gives CASSFSLAGGPRSYNEQFF.

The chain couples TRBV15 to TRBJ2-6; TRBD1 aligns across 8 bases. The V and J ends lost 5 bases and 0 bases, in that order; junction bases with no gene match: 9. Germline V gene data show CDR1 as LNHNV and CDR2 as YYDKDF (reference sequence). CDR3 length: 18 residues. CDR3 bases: TGTGCCACCAGCCTTCGGACAGGGTGGAGCTCTGGGGCCAACGTCCTGACTTTC. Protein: CATSLRTGWSSGANVLTF.

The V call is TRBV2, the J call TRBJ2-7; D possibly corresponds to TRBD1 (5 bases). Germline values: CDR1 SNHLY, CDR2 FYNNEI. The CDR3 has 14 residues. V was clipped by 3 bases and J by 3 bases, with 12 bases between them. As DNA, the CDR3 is TGTGCCAGCAGTGACCAGGGAATTGGCTACGAGCAGTACTTC. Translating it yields CASSDQGIGYEQYF. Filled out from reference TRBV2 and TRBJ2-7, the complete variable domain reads EPEVTQTPSHQVTQMGQEVILRCVPISNHLYFYWYRQILGQKVEFLVSFYNNEISEKSEIFDDQFSVERPDGSNFTLKIRSTKLEDSAMYFCASSDQGIGYEQYFGPGTRLTVT.

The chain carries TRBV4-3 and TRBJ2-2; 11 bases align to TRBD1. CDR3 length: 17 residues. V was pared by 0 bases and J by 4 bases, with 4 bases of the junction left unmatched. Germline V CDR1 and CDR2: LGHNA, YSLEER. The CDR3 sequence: CASSQDWGTGGTGELFF. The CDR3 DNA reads TGCGCCAGCAGCCAAGACTGGGGGACAGGGGGCACCGGGGAGCTGTTTTTT.

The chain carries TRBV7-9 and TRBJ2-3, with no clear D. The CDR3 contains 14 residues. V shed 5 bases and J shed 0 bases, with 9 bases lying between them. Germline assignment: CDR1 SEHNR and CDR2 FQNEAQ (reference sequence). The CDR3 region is CASSPRRSTDTQYF. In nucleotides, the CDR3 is TGTGCCAGCAGCCCCCGCCGGAGCACAGATACGCAGTATTTT.

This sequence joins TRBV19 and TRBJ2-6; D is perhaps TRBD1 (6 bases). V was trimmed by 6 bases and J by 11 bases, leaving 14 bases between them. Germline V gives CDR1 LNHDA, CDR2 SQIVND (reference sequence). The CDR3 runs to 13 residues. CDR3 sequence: CASSLEGVYVLTF. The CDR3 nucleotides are TGTGCCAGTAGCCTCGAGGGGGTGTACGTCCTGACTTTC.

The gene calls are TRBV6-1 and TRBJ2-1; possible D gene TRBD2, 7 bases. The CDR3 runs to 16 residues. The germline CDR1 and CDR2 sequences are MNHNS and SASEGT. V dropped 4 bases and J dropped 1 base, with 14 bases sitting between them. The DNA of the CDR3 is TGTGCCAGCAGTGGAAGAGGGGGGGCGTCCTACAATGAGCAGTTCTTC. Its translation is CASSGRGGASYNEQFF.

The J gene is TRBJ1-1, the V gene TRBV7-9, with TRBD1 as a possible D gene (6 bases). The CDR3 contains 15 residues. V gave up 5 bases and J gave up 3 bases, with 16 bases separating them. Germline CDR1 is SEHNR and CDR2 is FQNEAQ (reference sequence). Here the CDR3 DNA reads TGTGCCAGCAGCAAAGTGGGAGGGGGTTACACTGAAGCTTTCTTT. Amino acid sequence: CASSKVGGGYTEAFF. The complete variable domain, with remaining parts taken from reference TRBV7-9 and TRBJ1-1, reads DTGVSQNPRHKITKRGQNVTFRCDPISEHNRLYWYRQTLGQGPEFLTYFQNEAQLEKSRLLSDRFSAERPKGSFSTLEIQRTEQGDSAMYLCASSKVGGGYTEAFFGQGTRLTVV.

CDR3 region: CASSYFPVSSGNTIYF. The CDR3 DNA sequence: TGTGCCAGCAGTTACTTTCCGGTCTCCTCTGGAAACACCATATATTTT. The rearrangement links TRBV6-2 or TRBV6-3 to TRBJ1-3; D is ambiguous. CDR3 size: 16 residues. Germline assignment: CDR1 MNHEY and CDR2 SVGEGT. V shed 1 base and J shed 0 bases, with 10 bases lying between them.

CDR3 sequence: CASSRGTVEDYGYTF. DNA for the CDR3: TGTGCCAGCAGCCGCGGGACGGTGGAGGACTATGGCTACACCTTC. The chain is built from TRBV7-2 and TRBJ1-2; the D gene is possibly TRBD1 (5 bases). The CDR3 length is 15 residues. CDR1 is SGHTA and CDR2 is FQGNSA in the germline V gene. V was shortened by 5 bases and J by 3 bases, with 16 bases between the two germline ends.

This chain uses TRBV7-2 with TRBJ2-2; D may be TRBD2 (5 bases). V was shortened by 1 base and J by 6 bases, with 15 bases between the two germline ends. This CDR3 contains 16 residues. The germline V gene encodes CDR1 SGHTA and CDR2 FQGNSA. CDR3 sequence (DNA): TGTGCCAGCAGCTTAGGCCCCCCTAGCTGGCCCGGGGAGCTGTTTTTT. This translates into CASSLGPPSWPGELFF.

CDR3: CASSREGVGNQPQHF. Written as DNA, the CDR3 is TGCGCCAGCAGCCGGGAGGGGGTGGGCAATCAGCCCCAGCATTTT. The gene calls are TRBV5-1 and TRBJ1-5; perhaps TRBD1 as D (6 bases). The length of the CDR3 is 15 residues. Germline CDR1 reads SGHRS; CDR2 reads YFSETQ. Deletions cut 4 bases from V and 2 bases from J, with 13 bases between.

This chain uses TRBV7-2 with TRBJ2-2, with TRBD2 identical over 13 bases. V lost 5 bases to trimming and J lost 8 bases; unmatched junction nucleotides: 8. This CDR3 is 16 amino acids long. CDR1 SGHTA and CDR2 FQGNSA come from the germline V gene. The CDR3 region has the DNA TGTGCCAGCAGCCTACTAGCGGGGGGGTACCAAGGGGAGCTGTTTTTT. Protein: CASSLLAGGYQGELFF.